These 6 T cell receptor beta chains share one sample of origin, sequenced in a study of CD8 T cells in ankylosing spondylitis. Study-wide results and caveats: Roughly eight highly homologous variants made up a TCR beta motif, and this motif appeared characteristic of ankylosing spondylitis blood.

Antigen specificity for these receptors is unknown. Using its own MiXCR run on the 5' RACE reads, TCRdb lists one record per CDR3 protein. Altogether approximately 500,000 distinct CDR3 sequences are present, 10% to 15% being singletons, with the ten largest covering around 6.8%. Material for sequencing was blood, either unsorted or a sorted T cell fraction (not recorded which). The receptors originated from a male donor with ankylosing spondylitis.

This chain uses TRBV11-2 with TRBJ1-5; D perhaps matches TRBD1 (5 bases). Germline V gene sequence: CDR1 SGHAT, CDR2 FQNNGV. CDR3 size: 15 residues. The ends were cut back, 5 bases at V and 2 bases at J, with 13 bases in the middle. DNA for the CDR3: TGTGCCAGCAGCCAGGGCAGTGGGGGCAATCAGCCCCAGCATTTT. Its translation: CASSQGSGGNQPQHF.

The chain couples TRBV18 to TRBJ2-7, with 11 bases fitting TRBD1. The CDR3 is 15 residues long. Trimming cost V 4 bases and J 5 bases; bases outside gene matches: 7. Germline CDR1 and CDR2: KGHSH and LQKENI. In DNA, the CDR3 is TGTGCCAGCTCACACCCGGGACAGGGGGGCCACGAGCAGTACTTC. Residues: CASSHPGQGGHEQYF.

This clonotype appeared a few times. This sequence joins TRBV20-1 and TRBJ2-5; TRBD2 is a possible D gene (6 bases). The V gene's germline CDR1 is DFQATT and CDR2 SNEGSKA (reference sequence). The CDR3 loop spans 15 amino acids. Trimming pared 1 base from V and 2 bases from J, leaving 14 bases between. The DNA of the CDR3 is TGCAGTGCTAGAGCATTGCGGGGCACGCAAGAGACCCAGTACTTC. Protein product: CSARALRGTQETQYF.

Regarding this clonotype: A much larger clone lies one base from this, so it may be a read error. The V call is TRBV30, the J call TRBJ2-7; possibly TRBD1 or TRBD2 for D (5 bases each). V was shortened by 5 bases and J by 2 bases, with 19 bases between the two germline ends. Germline V CDR1 and CDR2: GTSNPN, SVGIG (reference sequence). CDR3 length: 15 amino acids. CDR3 sequence: CAWDLGDQNPYEQYF. The CDR3 DNA reads TGTGCCTGGGACCTAGGGGACCAGAACCCCTACGAGCAGTACTTC.

The chain is built from TRBV20-1 and TRBJ1-1; perhaps TRBD1 as D (5 bases). Germline V gene sequence: CDR1 DFQATT, CDR2 SNEGSKA (reference sequence). Trimming took off 5 bases at V and 3 bases at J, with 13 bases between the two ends. This CDR3 region has 13 residues. CDR3 residues: CSAPRQKDTEAFF. Here the CDR3 DNA reads TGCAGTGCTCCCAGACAGAAGGACACTGAAGCTTTCTTT.

This clonotype was detected a few times. The chain recombines TRBV19 with TRBJ1-6; the D gene is possibly TRBD1 (5 bases). Trimming left V 3 bases short and J 8 bases short, with 11 bases between. The CDR3 contains 14 residues. In germline, CDR1 is LNHDA, CDR2 SQIVND (reference sequence). The CDR3 here is CASSIKGLDSPLHF. The CDR3 DNA sequence: TGTGCCAGTAGTATCAAGGGGCTAGATTCACCCCTCCACTTT.